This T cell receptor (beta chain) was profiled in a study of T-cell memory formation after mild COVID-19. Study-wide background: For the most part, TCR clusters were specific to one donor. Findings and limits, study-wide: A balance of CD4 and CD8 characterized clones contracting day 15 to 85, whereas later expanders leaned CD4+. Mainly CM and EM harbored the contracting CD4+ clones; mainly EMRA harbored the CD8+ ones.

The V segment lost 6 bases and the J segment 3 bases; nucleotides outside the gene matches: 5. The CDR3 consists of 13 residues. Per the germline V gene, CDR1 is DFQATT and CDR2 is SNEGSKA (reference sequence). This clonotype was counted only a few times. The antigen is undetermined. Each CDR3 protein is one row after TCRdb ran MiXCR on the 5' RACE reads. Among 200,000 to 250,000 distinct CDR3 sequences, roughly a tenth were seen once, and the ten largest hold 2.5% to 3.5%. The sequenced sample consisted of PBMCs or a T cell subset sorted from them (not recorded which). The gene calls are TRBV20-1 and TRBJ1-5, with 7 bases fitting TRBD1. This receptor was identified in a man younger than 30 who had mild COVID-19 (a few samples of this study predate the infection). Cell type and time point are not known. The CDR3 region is CSASGQVNQPQHF. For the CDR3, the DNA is TGCAGTGCATCCGGACAGGTCAATCAGCCCCAGCATTTT.